A single sample is the source of the 8 T cell receptor beta chains below, sequenced in a study of post-analysis software for immune sequencing data. Whole-study results and caveats: The study found TRBV5-6, TRBV5-1 and TRBV20-1 among roughly 5 TRBV segments more frequent in patients than controls.

The authors incorporated unique molecular identifiers into the TCR beta cDNA libraries. One entry per CDR3 protein, called by TCRdb with MiXCR from the PCR reads. The table records a few hundred thousand distinct CDR3 sequences, nearly 45% of them present only once. No antigens are known for them. The sequencing input was blood. The receptors shown here come from a girl aged 10 to 17 with multiple sclerosis.

This clonotype was seen more than once but under ten times. The chain links TRBV12-3 or TRBV12-4 to TRBJ2-1; 9 bases are shared with TRBD2. The V and J ends lost 6 bases and 2 bases, in that order; junction bases with no gene match: 8. CDR3 size: 16 residues. CDR3 amino acids: CASRKTAGGPYNEQFF. The CDR3 region has the DNA TGTGCCAGCAGAAAAACAGCGGGAGGTCCCTACAATGAGCAGTTCTTC.

The sample holds a few counts of this clonotype. The chain recombines TRBV2 with TRBJ2-1; the D gene is possibly TRBD1 (5 bases). Germline lookup yields CDR1 SNHLY and CDR2 FYNNEI. V lost 4 bases to trimming and J lost 8 bases, with 15 bases between them. This CDR3 has 14 residues. The CDR3 reads CASSGGTWGDEQFF. The CDR3 DNA is TGTGCCAGCAGTGGGGGCACCTGGGGCGATGAGCAGTTCTTC. The complete variable domain, with remaining parts taken from reference TRBV2 and TRBJ2-1, reads EPEVTQTPSHQVTQMGQEVILRCVPISNHLYFYWYRQILGQKVEFLVSFYNNEISEKSEIFDDQFSVERPDGSNFTLKIRSTKLEDSAMYFCASSGGTWGDEQFFGPGTRLTVL.

A few counts support this clonotype. The chain uses TRBV10-3 and TRBJ2-3; 9 positions match TRBD2. The CDR3 sequence is 14 residues long. Germline assignment: CDR1 ENHRY and CDR2 SYGVKD. V was clipped by 6 bases and J by 5 bases; unmatched bases: 6. This CDR3 reads CAIRREGLRDTQYF. CDR3 in DNA: TGTGCCATCAGGCGGGAGGGCCTTAGAGATACGCAGTATTTT.

This clonotype appeared a few times. This chain uses TRBV7-8 with TRBJ2-3; D is unresolved. Trimming pared 5 bases from V and 2 bases from J, leaving 8 bases between. The CDR3 extends over 13 amino acids. CDR1 is SGHVS and CDR2 is FQNEAQ in the germline V gene. The DNA for the CDR3 is TGTGCCAGCAGCCGTCAGATCACAGATACGCAGTATTTT. The encoded protein is CASSRQITDTQYF.

The genes are TRBV4-1 and TRBJ2-5; D is unresolved. The V and J ends lost 4 bases and 0 bases respectively, with 6 bases between them. The germline V gene encodes CDR1 MGHRA and CDR2 YSYEKL. The CDR3 contains 13 residues. In DNA form, the CDR3 reads TGCGCCAGCAGCCGTACGTACCAAGAGACCCAGTACTTC. Its protein is CASSRTYQETQYF.

This clonotype appeared a few times. The gene calls are TRBV11-2 and TRBJ2-5; TRBD1 aligns across 7 bases. Germline CDR1 SGHAT, CDR2 FQNNGV. CDR3 length: 15 residues. Trimming at V came to 0 bases and at J to 0 bases, leaving 1 base not matched to a gene. The CDR3 coding sequence is TGTGCCAGCAGCTTAGACGGGACAGACCAAGAGACCCAGTACTTC. Amino acids: CASSLDGTDQETQYF.

The chain employs TRBV24-1 and TRBJ1-2; a possible D gene is TRBD1 (5 bases). The CDR3 is made up of 12 amino acids. Deletions cut 2 bases from V and 10 bases from J, with 10 bases between. In germline, CDR1 is KGHDR, CDR2 SFDVKD. CDR3 coding DNA: TGTGCCACCAGTGATTACGAGGGGTTCTACACCTTC. It specifies CATSDYEGFYTF.

The chain links TRBV5-5 to TRBJ2-5; D not resolved. CDR3 length: 12 residues. V lost 4 bases, J lost 2 bases, and 6 bases lay in between. Per the germline V gene, CDR1 is SGHKS and CDR2 is YYEKEE (reference sequence). CDR3 nucleotide sequence: TGTGCCAGCAGCCTATGGCAAGAGACCCAGTACTTC. Protein product: CASSLWQETQYF.